The rows below give T cell receptor beta chains drawn from one sample of a study of blood T cell repertoires in COVID-19. The protocol was immunoSEQ multiplex PCR, while the TCRdb copy is restricted to in-frame clones and leaves out a portion. The repertoire includes around 70,000 clones, around 80% of them detected once, and approximately 12% sits in the top ten. The sequenced sample was peripheral blood. Receptor source: a human donor in a cohort sampled during active COVID-19. Both conserved end residues are part of each CDR3. A D gene is named only where the DNA matches it firmly. Expanded clones are given a class, and other clones once, few, many or no size at all.

clone_size: NA
j_call: TRBJ1-5
d_call: NA
v_call: TRBV19
cdr3_nt: TGTGCCAGTAGTATCGGTAGGGGTTATAGCAATCAGCCCCAGCATTTT
cdr3_aa: CASSIGRGYSNQPQHF

clone_size: NA
j_call: TRBJ2-1
d_call: TRBD1
v_call: TRBV19
cdr3_nt: TGTGCCAGTAGTCCGGGACAGGGGTTCGCGAATGAGCAGTTCTTC
cdr3_aa: CASSPGQGFANEQFF

clone_size: NA
j_call: TRBJ1-1
d_call: NA
v_call: TRBV2
cdr3_nt: TGTGCCAGCAGGGTATTATCGGGTGAAGCTTTCTTT
cdr3_aa: CASRVLSGEAFF

clone_size: once
j_call: TRBJ2-5
d_call: TRBD2
v_call: TRBV6-2/TRBV6-3
cdr3_nt: TGTGCCAGCAGTACTCCCTCGGCTAGCGGGACTGAGACCCAGTACTTC
cdr3_aa: CASSTPSASGTETQYF

clone_size: NA
j_call: TRBJ1-2
d_call: TRBD1
v_call: TRBV4-1
cdr3_nt: TGCGCCAGCAGCCACCCCAGGACAGGGGGCGCGCATGGCTACACCTTC
cdr3_aa: CASSHPRTGGAHGYTF

clone_size: once
j_call: TRBJ2-5
d_call: TRBD2
v_call: TRBV7-3
cdr3_nt: TGTGCCAGCAGCAGAACCGGGACTAGCTTCCAAGAGACCCAGTACTTC
cdr3_aa: CASSRTGTSFQETQYF

clone_size: NA
j_call: TRBJ2-5
d_call: TRBD1
v_call: TRBV15
cdr3_nt: TGTGCCACCAGCAGAAGACAGGGGGCCCAAGAGACCCAGTACTTC
cdr3_aa: CATSRRQGAQETQYF

clone_size: NA
j_call: TRBJ2-7
d_call: TRBD1
v_call: TRBV28
cdr3_nt: TGTGCCATCGCCGGTGGGACAGTAGCCTACGAGCAGTACTTC
cdr3_aa: CAIAGGTVAYEQYF

clone_size: few
j_call: TRBJ1-4
d_call: TRBD1
v_call: TRBV25-1
cdr3_nt: TGTGCCAGCAGGGAAGACGGGACAGGGGTTGAAAAACTGTTTTTT
cdr3_aa: CASREDGTGVEKLFF

clone_size: NA
j_call: TRBJ2-7
d_call: NA
v_call: TRBV7-9
cdr3_nt: TGTGCCAGCAGCTCTCCAGGCTACGAGCAGTACTTC
cdr3_aa: CASSSPGYEQYF

clone_size: once
j_call: TRBJ1-6
d_call: NA
v_call: TRBV7-3
cdr3_nt: TGTGCCAGCAGCTTAGTGGGCAATTCACCCCTCCACTTT
cdr3_aa: CASSLVGNSPLHF

clone_size: NA
j_call: TRBJ1-5
d_call: NA
v_call: TRBV19
cdr3_nt: TGTGCCAGTAGTATTAAAAGAGGAAGCAATCAGCCCCAGCATTTT
cdr3_aa: CASSIKRGSNQPQHF

clone_size: NA
j_call: TRBJ1-1
d_call: NA
v_call: TRBV19
cdr3_nt: TGTGCCAGTAGTATCTTCTTGTCGGCTGAAGCTTTCTTT
cdr3_aa: CASSIFLSAEAFF

clone_size: NA
j_call: TRBJ2-6
d_call: TRBD1
v_call: TRBV5-6
cdr3_nt: TGTGCCAGCAGCGCGGGACAGGGAGTACCCTCTGGGGCCAACGTCCTGACTTTC
cdr3_aa: CASSAGQGVPSGANVLTF

clone_size: NA
j_call: TRBJ1-2
d_call: TRBD1
v_call: TRBV11-3
cdr3_nt: TGTGCCAGCAGCCCGGGACAGAAAGCTAACTATGGCTACACCTTC
cdr3_aa: CASSPGQKANYGYTF

clone_size: NA
j_call: TRBJ2-7
d_call: TRBD1
v_call: TRBV3-1/TRBV3-2
cdr3_nt: TGTGCCAGCAGCTATCCTGCAGTAGTTCCGGGACAGGGTTTGGGGTACGAGCAGTACTTC
cdr3_aa: CASSYPAVVPGQGLGYEQYF

clone_size: NA
j_call: TRBJ2-1
d_call: TRBD2
v_call: TRBV6-2/TRBV6-3
cdr3_nt: TGTGCCAGCAGTTACTCATTCCGGGGACTATACAATGAGCAGTTCTTC
cdr3_aa: CASSYSFRGLYNEQFF

clone_size: few
j_call: TRBJ2-7
d_call: TRBD2
v_call: TRBV4-3
cdr3_nt: TGCGCCAGCAGCCTGAGACCGGGGGGGCGCCACGAGCAGTACTTC
cdr3_aa: CASSLRPGGRHEQYF

clone_size: once
j_call: TRBJ2-5
d_call: NA
v_call: TRBV19
cdr3_nt: TGTGCCAGTAGTAAGACAGGCACACAAGAGACCCAGTACTTC
cdr3_aa: CASSKTGTQETQYF

clone_size: NA
j_call: TRBJ2-2
d_call: TRBD2
v_call: TRBV10-3
cdr3_nt: TGTGCCATCAGTGAGTCAATTAGCGGGGCCAACACCGGGGAGCTGTTTTTT
cdr3_aa: CAISESISGANTGELFF

clone_size: NA
j_call: TRBJ1-1
d_call: NA
v_call: TRBV7-9
cdr3_nt: TGTGCCAGCAGCTTAACAGCCCAGAACACTGAAGCTTTCTTT
cdr3_aa: CASSLTAQNTEAFF

clone_size: NA
j_call: TRBJ2-1
d_call: TRBD1
v_call: TRBV28
cdr3_nt: TGTGCCAGCAGTTTATCCGGGACAGGGACCTACAATGAGCAGTTCTTC
cdr3_aa: CASSLSGTGTYNEQFF

clone_size: NA
j_call: TRBJ2-7
d_call: TRBD1
v_call: TRBV28
cdr3_nt: TGTGCCAGCAGTCTCATGGGGGGACAGGGGCTACTCTTC
cdr3_aa: CASSLMGGQGLLF

clone_size: NA
j_call: TRBJ2-7
d_call: TRBD1
v_call: TRBV2
cdr3_nt: TGTGCCAGCAGTGGCACCCAGGGGGCGAGGTACGAGCAGTACTTC
cdr3_aa: CASSGTQGARYEQYF

clone_size: NA
j_call: TRBJ2-7
d_call: NA
v_call: TRBV7-9
cdr3_nt: TGTGCCAGCAGCTTAGCGCTGACAGCTACCGACGAGCAGTACTTC
cdr3_aa: CASSLALTATDEQYF

clone_size: few
j_call: TRBJ2-7
d_call: NA
v_call: TRBV5-4
cdr3_nt: TGTGCCAGCAGCTTGGACGGGTACGAGCAGTACTTC
cdr3_aa: CASSLDGYEQYF

clone_size: NA
j_call: TRBJ1-3
d_call: NA
v_call: TRBV12-3/TRBV12-4
cdr3_nt: TGTGCCAGCAGTTTAATCGCTGGAAACACCATATATTTT
cdr3_aa: CASSLIAGNTIYF

clone_size: NA
j_call: TRBJ2-3
d_call: NA
v_call: TRBV7-2
cdr3_nt: TGTGCCAGCAGCCCCCCGAGAGGCGGCGTGACAGATACGCAGTATTTT
cdr3_aa: CASSPPRGGVTDTQYF

clone_size: few
j_call: TRBJ1-4
d_call: TRBD1
v_call: TRBV4-1
cdr3_nt: TGCGCCAGCAGCCTTAGGACAGGGGGTACAACTAATGAAAAACTGTTTTTT
cdr3_aa: CASSLRTGGTTNEKLFF

clone_size: NA
j_call: TRBJ1-3
d_call: TRBD1
v_call: TRBV6-5
cdr3_nt: TGTGCCAGCAGTTACTCGGTCAGGGGGCCTGGAAACACCATATATTTT
cdr3_aa: CASSYSVRGPGNTIYF

clone_size: NA
j_call: TRBJ2-7
d_call: TRBD1
v_call: TRBV5-1
cdr3_nt: TGCGCCAGCAGCTTGGAGGCCGGACAGGGGGGGCAGTACTTC
cdr3_aa: CASSLEAGQGGQYF

clone_size: NA
j_call: TRBJ1-5
d_call: NA
v_call: TRBV30
cdr3_nt: TGTGCCTGGCAAGGGACAAATAGCAATCAGCCCCAGCATTTT
cdr3_aa: CAWQGTNSNQPQHF

clone_size: once
j_call: TRBJ2-5
d_call: TRBD2
v_call: TRBV11-2
cdr3_nt: TGTGCCAGCAGCCCGACTAGCGGACAAGAGACCCAGTACTTC
cdr3_aa: CASSPTSGQETQYF

clone_size: once
j_call: TRBJ2-7
d_call: TRBD1
v_call: TRBV5-1
cdr3_nt: TGCGCCAGCAGCTCGAGGGTGACAGGGCAGGAGCAGTACTTC
cdr3_aa: CASSSRVTGQEQYF

clone_size: few
j_call: TRBJ1-5
d_call: NA
v_call: TRBV19
cdr3_nt: TGTGCCAGTAGTATAACAGGAGATGCCTTTAATCAGCCCCAGCATTTT
cdr3_aa: CASSITGDAFNQPQHF

clone_size: NA
j_call: TRBJ1-1
d_call: NA
v_call: TRBV5-4
cdr3_nt: TGTGCCAGCAGCTTCAACAGGGAAACTGAAGCTTTCTTT
cdr3_aa: CASSFNRETEAFF

clone_size: NA
j_call: TRBJ1-1
d_call: NA
v_call: TRBV12-3/TRBV12-4
cdr3_nt: TGTGCCAGCAGTCCCCCCGGTCCCACTGAAGCTTTCTTT
cdr3_aa: CASSPPGPTEAFF

clone_size: once
j_call: TRBJ2-1
d_call: NA
v_call: TRBV21-1
cdr3_nt: TGTGCCAGCAGCAAGGGACTAGCGGGGCTGTGCTCCTACAATGAGCAGTTCTTC
cdr3_aa: CASSKGLAGLCSYNEQFF

clone_size: few
j_call: TRBJ1-1
d_call: NA
v_call: TRBV6-5
cdr3_nt: TGTGCCAGCAGTAAACGCCAGGGGAACACTGAAGCTTTCTTT
cdr3_aa: CASSKRQGNTEAFF

clone_size: few
j_call: TRBJ1-2
d_call: TRBD1
v_call: TRBV7-9
cdr3_nt: TGTGCCAGCAGCCAGGGACAGGGAGCTAACTATGGCTACACCTTC
cdr3_aa: CASSQGQGANYGYTF

clone_size: NA
j_call: TRBJ1-6
d_call: TRBD1
v_call: TRBV6-6
cdr3_nt: TGTGCCAGCAGCCCTATGGACAGGGCCTATTCACCCCTCCACTTT
cdr3_aa: CASSPMDRAYSPLHF

clone_size: NA
j_call: TRBJ2-7
d_call: NA
v_call: TRBV3-1/TRBV3-2
cdr3_nt: TGTGCCAGCAGCCAAGGTTTAGGAGGCTACGAGCAGTACTTC
cdr3_aa: CASSQGLGGYEQYF

clone_size: NA
j_call: TRBJ1-5
d_call: NA
v_call: TRBV9
cdr3_nt: TGTGCCAGCAGCGCTCTCGGGAGCAATCAGCCCCAGCATTTT
cdr3_aa: CASSALGSNQPQHF

clone_size: NA
j_call: TRBJ2-7
d_call: TRBD1
v_call: TRBV7-9
cdr3_nt: TGTGCCAGCAGCATGACAGGGAACGAGCAGTACTTC
cdr3_aa: CASSMTGNEQYF

clone_size: NA
j_call: TRBJ1-6
d_call: NA
v_call: TRBV5-5
cdr3_nt: TGTGCCAGCAGCTTGGGTCCGGACAGCTATAATTCACCCCTCCACTTT
cdr3_aa: CASSLGPDSYNSPLHF

clone_size: NA
j_call: TRBJ2-3
d_call: TRBD1
v_call: TRBV7-2
cdr3_nt: TGTGCCAGCAGCTACCAGGGGGAGCGTACAGATACGCAGTATTTT
cdr3_aa: CASSYQGERTDTQYF

clone_size: NA
j_call: TRBJ1-6
d_call: NA
v_call: TRBV21-1
cdr3_nt: TGTGCCAGCAGCAAAGTCACCAGGCCACCCCTCCACTTT
cdr3_aa: CASSKVTRPPLHF

clone_size: few
j_call: TRBJ1-6
d_call: NA
v_call: TRBV1
cdr3_nt: TGCACCAGCAGCCAAGATGGGTCAGGGGGCACAGATTCACCCCTCCACTTT
cdr3_aa: CTSSQDGSGGTDSPLHF

clone_size: NA
j_call: TRBJ1-4
d_call: TRBD1
v_call: TRBV11-2
cdr3_nt: TGTGCCAGCAGCTGGACAGGGGAGGAAAAACTGTTTTTT
cdr3_aa: CASSWTGEEKLFF

clone_size: NA
j_call: TRBJ2-4
d_call: NA
v_call: TRBV11-3
cdr3_nt: TGTGCCAGCAGCTTATTTGCCATGGGCGGGGCGTCCAAAAACATTCAGTACTTC
cdr3_aa: CASSLFAMGGASKNIQYF

clone_size: few
j_call: TRBJ2-1
d_call: NA
v_call: TRBV5-1
cdr3_nt: TGCGCCAGCAGCTTGAGAGCGGCCCGGGGCTACAATGAGCAGTTCTTC
cdr3_aa: CASSLRAARGYNEQFF

clone_size: NA
j_call: TRBJ2-3
d_call: TRBD2
v_call: TRBV12-3/TRBV12-4
cdr3_nt: TGTGCCACCCGACAGAGCGGGGTAGATACGCAGTATTTT
cdr3_aa: CATRQSGVDTQYF

clone_size: NA
j_call: TRBJ1-1
d_call: NA
v_call: TRBV29-1
cdr3_nt: TGCAGCGTTGTCCTAACCGCACCGGGCCCGGGAGGGTCCACTGAAGCTTTCTTT
cdr3_aa: CSVVLTAPGPGGSTEAFF

clone_size: NA
j_call: TRBJ2-3
d_call: NA
v_call: TRBV6-5
cdr3_nt: TGTGCCAGCAGCCCGCGACTTACAGATACGCAGTATTTT
cdr3_aa: CASSPRLTDTQYF